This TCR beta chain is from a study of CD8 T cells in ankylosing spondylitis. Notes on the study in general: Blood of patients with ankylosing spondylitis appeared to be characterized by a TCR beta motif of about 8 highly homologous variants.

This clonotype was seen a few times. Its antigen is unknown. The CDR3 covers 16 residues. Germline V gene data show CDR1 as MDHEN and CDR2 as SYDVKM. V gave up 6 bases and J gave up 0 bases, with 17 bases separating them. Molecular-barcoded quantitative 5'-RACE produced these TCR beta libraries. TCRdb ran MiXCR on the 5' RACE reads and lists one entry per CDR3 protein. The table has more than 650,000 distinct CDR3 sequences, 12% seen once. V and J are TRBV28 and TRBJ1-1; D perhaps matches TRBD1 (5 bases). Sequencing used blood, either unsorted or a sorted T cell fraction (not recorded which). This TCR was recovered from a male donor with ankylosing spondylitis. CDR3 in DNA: TGTGCCAGCAGCTCAACGGGGGGGAGCATGAACACTGAAGCTTTCTTT. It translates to CASSSTGGSMNTEAFF.